This T cell receptor (beta chain) comes out of a study of post-analysis software for immune sequencing data. Notes on the study in general: The five TRBV segments detected at higher frequency in patients than in controls included TRBV5-6, TRBV5-1 and TRBV20-1. Those with multiple sclerosis, the patient group, showed significantly lower normalized Chao1 diversity than controls. F measure grouped same-batch samples tightly together.

The table lists this clonotype with a few counts. As yet, its antigen is unknown. The TCR beta cDNA libraries carried unique molecular identifiers. Each batch of 1 to 10 million T cells produced 490,000 or so cDNA molecules. MiXCR, run by TCRdb on the PCR reads, gives a single entry per CDR3 protein. The repertoire holds about 380,000 distinct CDR3 sequences, with less than 40% as singletons. The CDR3 loop spans 15 amino acids. Germline V gene lookup returns CDR1 LNHDA and CDR2 SQIVND (reference sequence). The source of this sequence is a girl under 18 with multiple sclerosis. The V and J genes are TRBV19 and TRBJ2-5; weak D call: TRBD1 (6 bases). The J call may be wrong; the DNA end is better matched by TRBJ2-7. The specimen sequenced was blood. The CDR3 region is CASSIDRQAQDEQYF. DNA of the CDR3: TGTGCCAGTAGTATAGATCGACAGGCTCAAGACGAGCAGTACTTC.